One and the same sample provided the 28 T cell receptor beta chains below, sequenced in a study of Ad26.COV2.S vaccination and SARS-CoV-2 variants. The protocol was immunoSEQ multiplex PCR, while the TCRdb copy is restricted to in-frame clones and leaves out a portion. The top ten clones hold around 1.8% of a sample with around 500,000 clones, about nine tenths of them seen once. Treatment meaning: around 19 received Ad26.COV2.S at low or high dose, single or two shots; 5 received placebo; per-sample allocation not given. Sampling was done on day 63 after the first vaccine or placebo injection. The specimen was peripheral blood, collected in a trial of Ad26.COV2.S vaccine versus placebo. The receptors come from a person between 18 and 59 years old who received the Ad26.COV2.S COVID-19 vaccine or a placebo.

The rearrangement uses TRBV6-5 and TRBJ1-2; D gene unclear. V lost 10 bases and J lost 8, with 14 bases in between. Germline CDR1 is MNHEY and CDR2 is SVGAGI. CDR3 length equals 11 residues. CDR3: CATREGGGYTF. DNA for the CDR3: TGTGCCACACGGGAGGGTGGAGGCTACACCTTC.

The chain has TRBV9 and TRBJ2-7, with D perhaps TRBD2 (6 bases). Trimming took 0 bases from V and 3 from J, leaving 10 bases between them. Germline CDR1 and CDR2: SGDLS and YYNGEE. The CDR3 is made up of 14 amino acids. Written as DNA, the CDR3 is TGTGCCAGCAGCGTAGCGGGAGCGAACTACGAGCAGTACTTC. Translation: CASSVAGANYEQYF.

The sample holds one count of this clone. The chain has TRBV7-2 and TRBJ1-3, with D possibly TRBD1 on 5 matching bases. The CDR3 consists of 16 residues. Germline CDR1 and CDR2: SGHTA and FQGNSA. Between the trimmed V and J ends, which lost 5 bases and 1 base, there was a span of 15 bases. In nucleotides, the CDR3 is TGTGCCAGCAGCCTAGGGGTCCTAGCTTCTGGAAACACCATATATTTT. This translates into CASSLGVLASGNTIYF.

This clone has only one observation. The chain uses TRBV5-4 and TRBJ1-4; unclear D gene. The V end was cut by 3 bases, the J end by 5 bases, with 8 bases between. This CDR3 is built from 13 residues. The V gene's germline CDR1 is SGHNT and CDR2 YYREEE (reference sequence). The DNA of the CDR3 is TGTGCCAGCAGCTCGGAGCTAAATGAAAAACTGTTTTTT. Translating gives CASSSELNEKLFF.

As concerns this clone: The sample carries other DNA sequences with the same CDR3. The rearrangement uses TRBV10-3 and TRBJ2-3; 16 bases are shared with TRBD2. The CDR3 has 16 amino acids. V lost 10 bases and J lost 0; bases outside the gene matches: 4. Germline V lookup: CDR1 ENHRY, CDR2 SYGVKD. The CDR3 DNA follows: TGTGCCACCGGGACTAGCGGGGGGGCTAGCACAGATACGCAGTATTTT. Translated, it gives CATGTSGGASTDTQYF.

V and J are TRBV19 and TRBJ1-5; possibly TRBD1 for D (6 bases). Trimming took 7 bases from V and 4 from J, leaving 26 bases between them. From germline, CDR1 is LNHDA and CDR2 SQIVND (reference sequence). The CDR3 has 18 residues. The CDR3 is CASTLHPHGTYTNQPQHF. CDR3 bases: TGTGCCAGTACATTACATCCTCACGGGACATATACAAATCAGCCCCAGCATTTT.

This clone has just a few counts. The CDR3 coding sequence is TGTGCCAGTAGTCCCAGACAGGGGGCCGGCACCGGGGAGCTGTTTTTT. This sequence encodes CASSPRQGAGTGELFF. The V call is TRBV19, the J call TRBJ2-2, with 10 bases aligning to TRBD1. Germline V lookup: CDR1 LNHDA, CDR2 SQIVND (reference sequence). The CDR3 is 16 residues long. V was pared by 5 bases and J by 4 bases, with 7 bases of the junction left unmatched.

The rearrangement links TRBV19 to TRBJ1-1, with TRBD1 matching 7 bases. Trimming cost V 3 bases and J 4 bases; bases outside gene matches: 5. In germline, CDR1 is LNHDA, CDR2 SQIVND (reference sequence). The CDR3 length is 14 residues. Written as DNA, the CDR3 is TGTGCCAGTAGTATCAGGGGGTTTGGCACTGAAGCTTTCTTT. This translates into CASSIRGFGTEAFF.

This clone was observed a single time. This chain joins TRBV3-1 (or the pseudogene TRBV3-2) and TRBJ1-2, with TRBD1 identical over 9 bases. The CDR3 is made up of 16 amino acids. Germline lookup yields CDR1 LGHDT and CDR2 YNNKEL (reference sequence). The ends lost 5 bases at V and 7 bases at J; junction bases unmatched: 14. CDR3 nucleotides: TGTGCCAGCAGCTTAACATCCGGGACAGGGATAGGTGGCTACACCTTC. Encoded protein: CASSLTSGTGIGGYTF.

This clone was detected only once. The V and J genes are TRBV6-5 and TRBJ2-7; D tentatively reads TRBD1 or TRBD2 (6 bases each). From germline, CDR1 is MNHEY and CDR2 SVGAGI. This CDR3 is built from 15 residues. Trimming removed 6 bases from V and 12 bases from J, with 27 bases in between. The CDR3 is CASRDGGLALPASYF. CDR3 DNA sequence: TGTGCCAGCAGGGATGGGGGGCTAGCGTTGCCCGCATCGTACTTC.

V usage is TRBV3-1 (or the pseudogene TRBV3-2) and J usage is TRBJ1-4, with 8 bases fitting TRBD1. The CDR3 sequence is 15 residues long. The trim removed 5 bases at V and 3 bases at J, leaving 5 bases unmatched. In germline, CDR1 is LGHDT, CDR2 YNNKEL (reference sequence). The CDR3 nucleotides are TGTGCCAGCAGCTCCTTGGACAGGGCTAATGAAAAACTGTTTTTT. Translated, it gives CASSSLDRANEKLFF.

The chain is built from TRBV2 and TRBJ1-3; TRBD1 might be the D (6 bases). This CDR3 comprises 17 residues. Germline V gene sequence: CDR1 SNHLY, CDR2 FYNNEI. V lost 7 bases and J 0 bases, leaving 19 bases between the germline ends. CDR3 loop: CASIPKGVGFSGNTIYF. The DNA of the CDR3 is TGTGCCAGCATTCCGAAGGGGGTGGGTTTCTCTGGAAACACCATATATTTT.

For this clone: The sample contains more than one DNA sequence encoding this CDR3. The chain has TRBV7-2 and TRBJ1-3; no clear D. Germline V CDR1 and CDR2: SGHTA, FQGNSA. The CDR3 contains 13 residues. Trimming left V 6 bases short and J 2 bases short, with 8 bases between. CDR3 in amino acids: CASSLYPGNTIYF. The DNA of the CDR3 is TGTGCCAGCAGTCTGTACCCTGGAAACACCATATATTTT.

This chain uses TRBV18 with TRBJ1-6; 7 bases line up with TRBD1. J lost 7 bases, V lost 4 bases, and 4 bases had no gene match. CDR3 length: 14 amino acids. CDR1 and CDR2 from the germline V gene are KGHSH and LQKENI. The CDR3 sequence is CASSLGTVNSPLHF. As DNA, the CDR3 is TGTGCCAGCTCACTTGGGACAGTAAATTCACCCCTCCACTTT.

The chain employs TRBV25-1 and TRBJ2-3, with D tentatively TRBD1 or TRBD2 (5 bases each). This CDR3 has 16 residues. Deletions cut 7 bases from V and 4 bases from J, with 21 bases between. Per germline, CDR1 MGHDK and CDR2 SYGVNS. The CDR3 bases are TGTGCCAGCACAAGGGGCCCCGCCGGAGGAGCAGATACGCAGTATTTT. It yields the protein CASTRGPAGGADTQYF.

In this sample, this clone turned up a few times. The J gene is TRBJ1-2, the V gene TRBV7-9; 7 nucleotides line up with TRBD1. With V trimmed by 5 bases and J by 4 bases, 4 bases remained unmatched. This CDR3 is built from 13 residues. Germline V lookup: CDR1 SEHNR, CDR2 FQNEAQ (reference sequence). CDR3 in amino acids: CASSDDRVYGYTF. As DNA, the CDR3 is TGTGCCAGCAGCGACGACAGGGTCTATGGCTACACCTTC.

CDR3 DNA: TGTGCCTGGAGTCGGGATGCAGAAACCTTACGACAGGGGTTCGGCTACACCTTC. Encoded protein: CAWSRDAETLRQGFGYTF. The chain links TRBV30 to TRBJ1-2; 8 nucleotides agree with TRBD1. From germline, CDR1 is GTSNPN and CDR2 SVGIG (reference sequence). The CDR3 covers 18 residues. With V trimmed by 2 bases and J by 8 bases, 22 bases remained unmatched.

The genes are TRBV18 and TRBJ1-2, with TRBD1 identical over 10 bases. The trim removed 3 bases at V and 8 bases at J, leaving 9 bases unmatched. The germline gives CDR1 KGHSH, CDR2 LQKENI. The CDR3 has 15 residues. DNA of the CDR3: TGTGCCAGCTCACCGACCGGAGGGACAGGGGAAGGCTACACCTTC. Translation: CASSPTGGTGEGYTF.

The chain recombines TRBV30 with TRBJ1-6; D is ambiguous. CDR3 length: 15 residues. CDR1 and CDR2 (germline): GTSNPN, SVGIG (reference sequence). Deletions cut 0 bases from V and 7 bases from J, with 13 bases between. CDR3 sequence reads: CAWSVSGSGNSPLHF. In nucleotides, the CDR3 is TGTGCCTGGAGTGTATCCGGGTCGGGAAATTCACCCCTCCACTTT.

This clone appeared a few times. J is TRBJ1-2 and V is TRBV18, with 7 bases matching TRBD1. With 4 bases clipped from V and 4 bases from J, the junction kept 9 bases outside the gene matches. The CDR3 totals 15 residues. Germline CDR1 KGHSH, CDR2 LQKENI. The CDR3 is CASSLITGDPYGYTF. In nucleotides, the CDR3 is TGTGCCAGCTCACTTATCACAGGGGATCCCTATGGCTACACCTTC.

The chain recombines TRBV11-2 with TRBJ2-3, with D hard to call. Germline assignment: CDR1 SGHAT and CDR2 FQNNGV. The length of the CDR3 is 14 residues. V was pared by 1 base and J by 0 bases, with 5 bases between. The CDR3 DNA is TGTGCCAGCAGCTTAGTAGGAAGCACAGATACGCAGTATTTT. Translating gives CASSLVGSTDTQYF.

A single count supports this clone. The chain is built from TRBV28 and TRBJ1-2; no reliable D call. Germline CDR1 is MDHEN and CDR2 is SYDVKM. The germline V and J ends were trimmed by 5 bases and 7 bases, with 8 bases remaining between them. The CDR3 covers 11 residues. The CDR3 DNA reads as TGTGCCAGCAGTACGGGGATTGGCTACACCTTC. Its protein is CASSTGIGYTF.

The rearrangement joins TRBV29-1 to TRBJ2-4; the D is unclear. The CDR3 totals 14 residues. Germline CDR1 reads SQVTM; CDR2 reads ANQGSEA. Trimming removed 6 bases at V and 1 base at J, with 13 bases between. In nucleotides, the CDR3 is TGCAGCGTCCGACCTGAGACGGCCAAAAACATTCAGTACTTC. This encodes CSVRPETAKNIQYF.

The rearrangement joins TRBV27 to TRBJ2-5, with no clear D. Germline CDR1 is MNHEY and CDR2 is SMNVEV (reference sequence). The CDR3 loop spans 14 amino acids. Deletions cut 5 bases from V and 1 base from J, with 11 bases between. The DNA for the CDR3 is TGTGCCAGCAGTCCGCATCAACCCCAAGAGACCCAGTACTTC. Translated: CASSPHQPQETQYF.

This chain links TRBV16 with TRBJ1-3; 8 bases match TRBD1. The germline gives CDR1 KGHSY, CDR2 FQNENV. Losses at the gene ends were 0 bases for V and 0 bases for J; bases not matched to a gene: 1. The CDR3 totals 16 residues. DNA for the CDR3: TGTGCCAGCAGCCAATCAGGGACAGGCTCTGGAAACACCATATATTTT. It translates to CASSQSGTGSGNTIYF.

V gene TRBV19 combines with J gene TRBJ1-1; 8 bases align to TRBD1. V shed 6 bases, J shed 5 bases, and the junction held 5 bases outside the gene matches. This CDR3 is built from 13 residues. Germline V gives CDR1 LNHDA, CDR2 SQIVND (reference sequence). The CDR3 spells CASRDRVWTEAFF. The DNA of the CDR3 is TGTGCCAGTAGGGACAGGGTTTGGACTGAAGCTTTCTTT. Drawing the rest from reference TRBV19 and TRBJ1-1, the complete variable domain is DGGITQSPKYLFRKEGQNVTLSCEQNLNHDAMYWYRQDPGQGLRLIYYSQIVNDFQKGDIAEGYSVSREKKESFPLTVTSAQKNPTAFYLCASRDRVWTEAFFGQGTRLTVV.

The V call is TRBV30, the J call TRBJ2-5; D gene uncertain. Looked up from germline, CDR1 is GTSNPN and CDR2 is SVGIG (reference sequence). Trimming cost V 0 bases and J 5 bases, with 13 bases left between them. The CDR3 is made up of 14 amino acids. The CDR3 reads CAWSVGPVSETQYF. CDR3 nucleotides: TGTGCCTGGAGTGTCGGCCCTGTGTCCGAGACCCAGTACTTC. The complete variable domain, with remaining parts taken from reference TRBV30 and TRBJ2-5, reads SQTIHQWPATLVQPVGSPLSLECTVEGTSNPNLYWYRQAAGRGLQLLFYSVGIGQISSEVPQNLSASRPQDRQFILSSKKLLLSDSGFYLCAWSVGPVSETQYFGPGTRLLVL.

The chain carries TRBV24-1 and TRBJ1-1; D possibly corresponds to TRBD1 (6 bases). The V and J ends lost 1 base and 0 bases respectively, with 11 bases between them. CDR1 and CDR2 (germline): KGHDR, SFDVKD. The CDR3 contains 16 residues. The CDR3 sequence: CATSDFGRDMNTEAFF. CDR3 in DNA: TGTGCCACCAGTGATTTTGGCAGGGACATGAACACTGAAGCTTTCTTT.